Presented here are 22 T cell receptor beta chains from one specimen sequenced in a study of patients and donors after allogeneic stem cell transplantation (TCRdb year 2020). Receptors were amplified or captured by RT-PCR. The run used a NextSeq 550. TCRdb redid the processing of the public reads, applying fastp at Q25 and MiXCR, and retained in-frame beta chains. CDR3 protein sequences are deduplicated, and each keeps its most common genes and DNA. The sample data list approximately 410,000 distinct CDR3 sequences, and 16% of these were observed just once. The ten biggest clones cover about 7% of the sample. Specimen: blood, either unsorted or a sorted T cell fraction (not recorded which). These receptor sequences come from a human donor who was either an allogeneic HSCT recipient or a stem cell or donor lymphocyte infusion donor (not recorded which). It is not recorded whose cells these are; they may come from a transplant donor.

This clonotype showed up just a few times. The chain joins TRBV11-2 to TRBJ1-2; 7 bases line up with TRBD1. Trimming removed 5 bases from V and 4 bases from J; junction bases left unmatched: 10. Germline values: CDR1 SGHAT, CDR2 FQNNGV. There are 15 residues in the CDR3. CDR3 sequence (DNA): TGTGCCAGCAGCCCCTCGGGACAGATCCTCTATGGCTACACCTTC. This encodes CASSPSGQILYGYTF.

The gene calls are TRBV19 and TRBJ1-2; D is unclear. The CDR3 is 15 amino acids. CDR1 is LNHDA and CDR2 is SQIVND in the germline V gene (reference sequence). V lost 5 bases and J lost 4, with 17 bases in between. As DNA, the CDR3 is TGTGCCAGTAGTGTTTTGGCACTACAGCCCTATGGCTACACCTTC. Translated: CASSVLALQPYGYTF. Complete variable domain (other parts from reference TRBV19 and TRBJ1-2): DGGITQSPKYLFRKEGQNVTLSCEQNLNHDAMYWYRQDPGQGLRLIYYSQIVNDFQKGDIAEGYSVSREKKESFPLTVTSAQKNPTAFYLCASSVLALQPYGYTFGSGTRLTVV.

This clonotype was recorded at least ten times. The chain carries TRBV5-1 and TRBJ2-7; TRBD1 aligns across 7 bases. The CDR3 has 15 residues. Germline V CDR1 and CDR2: SGHRS, YFSETQ. J was trimmed by 0 bases and V by 1 base; bases with no gene match: 4. The CDR3 here is CASSLKGANSYEQYF. The CDR3 DNA sequence: TGCGCCAGCAGCTTGAAGGGGGCCAACTCCTACGAGCAGTACTTC.

A few counts support this clonotype. V usage is TRBV7-2 and J usage is TRBJ2-5, with 8 bases matching TRBD2. CDR1 and CDR2 (germline): SGHTA, FQGNSA. The ends lost 1 base at V and 1 base at J; junction bases unmatched: 8. The CDR3 spans 17 residues. CDR3 loop: CASSLGWVAGIQETQYF. In nucleotides, the CDR3 is TGTGCCAGCAGCTTAGGCTGGGTAGCGGGGATCCAAGAGACCCAGTACTTC.

This clonotype was seen a few times. This chain connects TRBV4-1 to TRBJ2-1, with D perhaps assigned TRBD1 or TRBD2 (6 bases each). Germline values: CDR1 MGHRA, CDR2 YSYEKL. The CDR3 spans 12 residues. The CDR3 here is CAVGGQTDEQFF. CDR3 coding DNA: TGCGCGGTGGGGGGCCAAACCGATGAGCAGTTCTTC.

This chain uses TRBV11-2 with TRBJ1-1; D is undetermined. V gave up 2 bases and J gave up 2 bases, with 18 bases separating them. The CDR3 totals 17 residues. Germline CDR1 reads SGHAT; CDR2 reads FQNNGV. The CDR3 region is CASSLRMGILLNTEAFF. CDR3 sequence (DNA): TGTGCCAGCAGCTTAAGAATGGGGATTCTTCTAAACACTGAAGCTTTCTTT.

In this sample, this clonotype turned up many times. This chain uses TRBV7-8 with TRBJ2-1; unclear D gene. Germline V gene data show CDR1 as SGHVS and CDR2 as FQNEAQ. V was trimmed by 2 bases and J by 6 bases, leaving 11 bases between them. This CDR3 region has 14 residues. CDR3 DNA: TGTGCCAGCAGCTTACCGGGCCAAATCAATGAGCAGTTCTTC. As protein: CASSLPGQINEQFF.

This clonotype appeared a few times. V and J are TRBV4-3 and TRBJ2-3; TRBD2 matches at 10 bases. Losses at the gene ends were 1 base for V and 8 bases for J; bases not matched to a gene: 9. Germline V gene sequence: CDR1 LGHNA, CDR2 YSLEER. There are 16 residues in the CDR3. As DNA, the CDR3 is TGCGCCAGCAGCCAAGCCGGGACTAGCGCCCTCCCTACGCAGTATTTT. Translating gives CASSQAGTSALPTQYF.

V usage is TRBV20-1 and J usage is TRBJ2-3; D is perhaps TRBD1 or TRBD2 (5 bases each). This CDR3 spans 13 amino acids. Germline CDR1 and CDR2: DFQATT and SNEGSKA (reference sequence). V lost 7 bases to trimming and J lost 4 bases, with 15 bases between them. CDR3 sequence reads: CSVLGVWADTQYF. The CDR3 DNA is TGCAGTGTGTTGGGGGTTTGGGCAGATACGCAGTATTTT.

In this sample, this clonotype turned up a few times. V usage is TRBV15 and J usage is TRBJ2-3; a weak D match, TRBD2 (5 bases). There are 13 residues in the CDR3. CDR1 is LNHNV, CDR2 YYDKDF, per germline (reference sequence). The V and J ends lost 1 base and 6 bases respectively, with 8 bases between them. CDR3 residues: CATSRGGGDTQYF. The CDR3 nucleotides read TGTGCCACCAGCAGAGGAGGCGGGGATACGCAGTATTTT.

The chain employs TRBV7-9 and TRBJ2-1; TRBD1 is a possible D gene (6 bases). The CDR3 contains 14 residues. V was trimmed by 4 bases and J by 7 bases, leaving 14 bases between them. Germline CDR1 is SEHNR and CDR2 is FQNEAQ (reference sequence). The CDR3 protein is CASSSYSTGNEQFF. Written as DNA, the CDR3 is TGTGCCAGCAGCTCATACTCTACAGGGAATGAGCAGTTCTTC.

CDR3 residues: CSARQTTNEKLFF. CDR3 nucleotides: TGCAGCGCTAGACAGACAACTAATGAAAAACTGTTTTTT. The rearrangement joins TRBV29-1 to TRBJ1-4; weak D call: TRBD1 (5 bases). This CDR3 region has 13 residues. Germline CDR1 and CDR2: SQVTM and ANQGSEA. Trimming pared 7 bases from V and 0 bases from J, leaving 9 bases between.

This clonotype appeared a few times. The CDR3 DNA reads as TGTGCCAGCAGACGGTTGGGGGGCCGGGATGAAAAACTGTTTTTT. Its translation: CASRRLGGRDEKLFF. The rearrangement uses TRBV11-2 and TRBJ1-4; a weak D match, TRBD1 (6 bases). V was pared by 6 bases and J by 6 bases, with 17 bases between. The CDR3 runs 15 residues. Germline values: CDR1 SGHAT, CDR2 FQNNGV.

As to this clonotype: The junction differs from germline at one of its ends, possibly a read error. The chain carries TRBV7-2 and TRBJ2-7; D is undetermined. CDR1 is SGHTA, CDR2 FQGNSA, per germline. The CDR3 contains 13 residues. CDR3 coding DNA: TGTGCCAGCAGCCGCGTTCCTTCCTACGAGCTGTACTTC. It codes for CASSRVPSYELYF.

Remarks on this clonotype: A clone one base away is much larger, so this may be a read error. This rearrangement joins TRBV5-6 to TRBJ1-5, with D perhaps matching TRBD1 (6 bases). Trimming shortened V by 3 bases and J by 7 bases, and 14 bases separated the two germline ends. CDR3 length: 14 residues. From germline, CDR1 is SGHDT and CDR2 YYEEEE. As DNA, the CDR3 is TGTGCCAGCAGCTCGGCGGGGGCTCGGCAGCCCCAGCATTTT. This translates into CASSSAGARQPQHF.

This clonotype was recorded a few times. CDR3 nucleotides: TGTGCCAGCAGCCAAGGTTGGAGGGACATTCAGTACTTC. It encodes CASSQGWRDIQYF. V and J are TRBV14 and TRBJ2-4; tentative D call: TRBD2 (6 bases). The ends were cut back, 1 base at V and 8 bases at J, with 9 bases in the middle. The CDR3 sequence is 13 residues long. Germline V gene data show CDR1 as SGHDN and CDR2 as FVKESK.

The chain carries TRBV6-1 and TRBJ2-4; D is perhaps TRBD1 (5 bases). Trimming shortened V by 5 bases and J by 8 bases, and 16 bases separated the two germline ends. This CDR3 region has 14 residues. Germline-derived CDR1 and CDR2 are MNHNS and SASEGT. The CDR3 bases are TGTGCCAGCAGTACCTCGGACACGATAGACATTCAGTACTTC. It yields the protein CASSTSDTIDIQYF.

This clonotype was counted many times. The rearrangement links TRBV4-1 to TRBJ2-7, with D tentatively TRBD1 (6 bases). The V end lost 2 bases, the J end lost 3 bases, and 11 bases lay between the germline ends. The CDR3 runs 14 residues. CDR1 and CDR2 (germline): MGHRA, YSYEKL. CDR3 bases: TGCGCCAGCAGCCAATTTGCAGGGGACTACGAGCAGTACTTC. This translates into CASSQFAGDYEQYF.

The V call is TRBV6-1, the J call TRBJ1-6, with D unresolved. CDR1 is MNHNS and CDR2 is SASEGT in the germline V gene. CDR3 length equals 14 residues. V was clipped by 7 bases and J by 1 base, with 8 bases between them. CDR3 coding DNA: TGTGCCAGCATGGTCGGATCCTATAATTCACCCCTCCACTTT. Translating gives CASMVGSYNSPLHF.

The chain is built from TRBV2 and TRBJ2-2; D call uncertain. Germline CDR1 reads SNHLY; CDR2 reads FYNNEI. The CDR3 spans 13 residues. Trimming shortened V by 4 bases and J by 2 bases, and 5 bases separated the two germline ends. The CDR3: CASSAANTGELFF. In nucleotides, the CDR3 is TGTGCCAGCAGTGCAGCCAACACCGGGGAGCTGTTTTTT.

The rearrangement joins TRBV12-3 or TRBV12-4 to TRBJ2-5, with D perhaps given as TRBD1 or TRBD2 (7 bases each). This CDR3 contains 11 residues. The germline V and J ends were trimmed by 8 bases and 5 bases, with 9 bases remaining between them. The CDR3 reads CASQGGETQYF. Written as DNA, the CDR3 is TGTGCCAGCCAGGGGGGGGAGACCCAGTACTTC.

This chain connects TRBV29-1 to TRBJ1-1; 8 positions match TRBD1. This CDR3 spans 11 amino acids. The junction had 6 bases not matched to a gene; V was cut back by 7 bases and J by 8 bases. Germline V gene sequence: CDR1 SQVTM, CDR2 ANQGSEA. CDR3 sequence reads: CSGFRGPEAFF. Written as DNA, the CDR3 is TGCAGCGGGTTCAGGGGGCCCGAAGCTTTCTTT.